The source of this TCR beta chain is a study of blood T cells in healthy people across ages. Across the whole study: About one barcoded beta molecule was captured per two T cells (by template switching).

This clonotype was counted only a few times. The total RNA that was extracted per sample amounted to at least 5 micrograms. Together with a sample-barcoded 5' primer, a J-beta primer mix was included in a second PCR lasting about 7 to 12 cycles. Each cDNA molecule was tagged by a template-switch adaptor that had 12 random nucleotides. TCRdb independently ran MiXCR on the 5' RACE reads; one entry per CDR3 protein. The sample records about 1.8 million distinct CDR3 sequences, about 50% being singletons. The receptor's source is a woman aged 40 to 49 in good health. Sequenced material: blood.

Written as DNA, the CDR3 is TGTGCCAGCAGATTCAAGGCAGATACGCAGTATTTT. Its translation: CASRFKADTQYF. V usage is TRBV12-3 or TRBV12-4 and J usage is TRBJ2-3; no reliable D call. This CDR3 comprises 12 residues. V lost 6 bases to trimming and J lost 4 bases, with 8 bases between them.